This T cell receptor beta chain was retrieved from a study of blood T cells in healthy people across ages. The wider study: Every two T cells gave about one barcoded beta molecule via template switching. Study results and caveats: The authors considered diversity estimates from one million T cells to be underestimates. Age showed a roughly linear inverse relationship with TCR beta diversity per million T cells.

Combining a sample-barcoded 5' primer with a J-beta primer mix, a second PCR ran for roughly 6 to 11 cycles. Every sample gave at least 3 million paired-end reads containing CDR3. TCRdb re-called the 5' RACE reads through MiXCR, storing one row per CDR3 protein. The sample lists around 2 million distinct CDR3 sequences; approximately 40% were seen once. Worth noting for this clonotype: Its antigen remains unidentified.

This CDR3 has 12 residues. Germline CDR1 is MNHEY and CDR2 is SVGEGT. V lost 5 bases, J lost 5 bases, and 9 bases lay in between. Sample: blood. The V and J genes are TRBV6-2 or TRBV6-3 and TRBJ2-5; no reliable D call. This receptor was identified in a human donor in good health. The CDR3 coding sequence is TGTGCCAGCAGTCACATAGTGGAGACCCAGTACTTC. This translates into CASSHIVETQYF.